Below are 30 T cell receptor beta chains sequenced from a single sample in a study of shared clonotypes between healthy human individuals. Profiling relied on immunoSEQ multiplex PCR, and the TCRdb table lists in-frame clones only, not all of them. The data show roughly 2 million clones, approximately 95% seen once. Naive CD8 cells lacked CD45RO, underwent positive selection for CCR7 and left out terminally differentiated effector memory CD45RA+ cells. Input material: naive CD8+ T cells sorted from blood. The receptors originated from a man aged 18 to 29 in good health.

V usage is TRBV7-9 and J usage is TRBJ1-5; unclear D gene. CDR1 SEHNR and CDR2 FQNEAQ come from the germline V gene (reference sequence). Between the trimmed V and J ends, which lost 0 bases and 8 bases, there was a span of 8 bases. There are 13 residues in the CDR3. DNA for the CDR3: TGTGCCAGCAGCTTAGCTTTTGGAGAGCCCCAGCATTTT. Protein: CASSLAFGEPQHF.

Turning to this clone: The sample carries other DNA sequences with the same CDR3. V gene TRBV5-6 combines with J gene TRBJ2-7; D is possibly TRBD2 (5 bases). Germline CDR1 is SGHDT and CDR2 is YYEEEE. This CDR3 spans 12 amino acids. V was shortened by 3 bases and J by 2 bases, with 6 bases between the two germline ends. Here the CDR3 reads CASSSGTYEQYF. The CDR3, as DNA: TGTGCCAGCAGCTCCGGGACCTACGAGCAGTACTTC.

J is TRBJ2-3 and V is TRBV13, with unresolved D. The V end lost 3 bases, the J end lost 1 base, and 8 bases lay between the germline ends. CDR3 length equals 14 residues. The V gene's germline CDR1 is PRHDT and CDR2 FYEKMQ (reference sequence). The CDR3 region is CASSLIRRTDTQYF. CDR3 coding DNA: TGTGCCAGCAGCTTGATTAGACGCACAGATACGCAGTATTTT.

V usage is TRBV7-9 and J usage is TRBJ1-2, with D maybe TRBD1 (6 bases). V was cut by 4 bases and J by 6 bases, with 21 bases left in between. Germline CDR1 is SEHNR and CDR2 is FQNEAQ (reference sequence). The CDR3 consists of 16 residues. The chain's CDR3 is CASSYAGEGDGDGYTF. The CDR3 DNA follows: TGTGCCAGCAGCTACGCCGGGGAGGGGGACGGGGATGGCTACACCTTC. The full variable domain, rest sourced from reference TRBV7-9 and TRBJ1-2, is DTGVSQNPRHKITKRGQNVTFRCDPISEHNRLYWYRQTLGQGPEFLTYFQNEAQLEKSRLLSDRFSAERPKGSFSTLEIQRTEQGDSAMYLCASSYAGEGDGDGYTFGSGTRLTVV.

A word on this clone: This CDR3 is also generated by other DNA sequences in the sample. CDR3 bases: TGTGCCAGCAGTTACGGACAAGCTGGAAACACCATATATTTT. It codes for CASSYGQAGNTIYF. This chain uses TRBV6-5 with TRBJ1-3, with D possibly being TRBD1 (5 bases). Germline V gene data show CDR1 as MNHEY and CDR2 as SVGAGI. The CDR3 covers 14 residues. Trimming stripped 2 bases from V and 2 bases from J, with 7 bases between.

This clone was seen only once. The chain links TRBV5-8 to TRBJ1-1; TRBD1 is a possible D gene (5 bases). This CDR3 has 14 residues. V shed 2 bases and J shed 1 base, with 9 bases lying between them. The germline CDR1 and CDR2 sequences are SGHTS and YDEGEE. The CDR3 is CASSFRDPNTEAFF. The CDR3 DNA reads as TGTGCCAGCAGCTTCCGGGACCCGAACACTGAAGCTTTCTTT.

The CDR3: CASSNSPDSNYGYTF. The CDR3 DNA reads as TGTGCCAGCAGCAATAGCCCGGATAGTAACTATGGCTACACCTTC. This chain uses TRBV11-3 with TRBJ1-2; D not certain. The CDR3 runs to 15 residues. CDR1 is SGHNT, CDR2 YENEEA, per germline. Trimming left V 5 bases short and J 1 base short, with 14 bases between. The entire variable domain, with the rest obtained from reference TRBV11-3 and TRBJ1-2, is as follows: EAGVVQSPRYKIIEKKQPVAFWCNPISGHNTLYWYLQNLGQGPELLIRYENEEAVDDSQLPKDRFSAERLKGVDSTLKIQPAELGDSAVYLCASSNSPDSNYGYTFGSGTRLTVV.

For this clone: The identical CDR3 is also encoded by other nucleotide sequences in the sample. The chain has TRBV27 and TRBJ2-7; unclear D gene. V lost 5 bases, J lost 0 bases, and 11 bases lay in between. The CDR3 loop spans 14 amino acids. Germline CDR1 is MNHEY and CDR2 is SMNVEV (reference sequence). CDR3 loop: CASSLDGSSYEQYF. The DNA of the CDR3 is TGTGCCAGCAGTCTGGACGGTAGCTCCTACGAGCAGTACTTC.

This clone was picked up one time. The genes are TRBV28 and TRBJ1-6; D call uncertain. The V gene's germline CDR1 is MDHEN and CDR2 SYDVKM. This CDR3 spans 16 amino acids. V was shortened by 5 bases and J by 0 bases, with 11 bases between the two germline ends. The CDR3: CASSTRPSSYNSPLHF. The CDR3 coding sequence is TGTGCCAGCAGTACCCGACCGAGCTCCTATAATTCACCCCTCCACTTT.

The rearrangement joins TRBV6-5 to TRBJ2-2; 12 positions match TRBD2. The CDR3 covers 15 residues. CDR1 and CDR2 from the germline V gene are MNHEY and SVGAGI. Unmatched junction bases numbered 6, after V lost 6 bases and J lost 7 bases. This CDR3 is CASSLTSGRGGELFF. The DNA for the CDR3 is TGTGCCAGCAGCTTGACTAGCGGGAGAGGCGGGGAGCTGTTTTTT.

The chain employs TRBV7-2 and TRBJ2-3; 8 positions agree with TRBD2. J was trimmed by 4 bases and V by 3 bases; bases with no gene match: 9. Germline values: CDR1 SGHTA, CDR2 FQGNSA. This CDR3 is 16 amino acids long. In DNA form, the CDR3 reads TGTGCCAGCAGCTTGATAGCGGGACCGGTCCCAGATACGCAGTATTTT. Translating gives CASSLIAGPVPDTQYF.

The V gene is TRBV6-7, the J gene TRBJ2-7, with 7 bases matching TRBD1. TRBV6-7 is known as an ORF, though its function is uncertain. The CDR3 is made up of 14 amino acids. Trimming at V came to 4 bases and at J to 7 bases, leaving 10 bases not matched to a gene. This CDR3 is CASSSDKGAWEQYF. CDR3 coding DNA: TGTGCCAGCAGTTCCGACAAGGGGGCGTGGGAGCAGTACTTC.

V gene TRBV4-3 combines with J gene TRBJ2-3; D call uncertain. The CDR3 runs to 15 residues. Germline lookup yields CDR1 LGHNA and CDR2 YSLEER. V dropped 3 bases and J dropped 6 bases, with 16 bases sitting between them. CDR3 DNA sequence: TGCGCCAGCAGCCAGGAGTTCGTCCCCCCCGATACGCAGTATTTT. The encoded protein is CASSQEFVPPDTQYF.

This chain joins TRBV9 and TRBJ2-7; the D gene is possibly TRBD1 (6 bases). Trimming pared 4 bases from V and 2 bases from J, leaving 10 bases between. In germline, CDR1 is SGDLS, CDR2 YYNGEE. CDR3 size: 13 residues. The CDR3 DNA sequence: TGTGCCAGCAGCATGGACAGCCCCTACGAGCAGTACTTC. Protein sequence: CASSMDSPYEQYF.

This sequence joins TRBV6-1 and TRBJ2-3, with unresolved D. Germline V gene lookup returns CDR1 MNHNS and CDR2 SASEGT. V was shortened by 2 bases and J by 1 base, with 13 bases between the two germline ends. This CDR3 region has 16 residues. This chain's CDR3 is CASSERATFRTDTQYF. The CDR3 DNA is TGTGCCAGCAGTGAAAGGGCTACGTTCCGCACAGATACGCAGTATTTT.

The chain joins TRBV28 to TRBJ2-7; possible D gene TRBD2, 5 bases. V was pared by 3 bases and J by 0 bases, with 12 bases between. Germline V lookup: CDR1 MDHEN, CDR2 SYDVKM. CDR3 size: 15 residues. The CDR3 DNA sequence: TGTGCCAGCAGTTTTGAGGGTAGAAGCTCCTACGAGCAGTACTTC. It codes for CASSFEGRSSYEQYF.

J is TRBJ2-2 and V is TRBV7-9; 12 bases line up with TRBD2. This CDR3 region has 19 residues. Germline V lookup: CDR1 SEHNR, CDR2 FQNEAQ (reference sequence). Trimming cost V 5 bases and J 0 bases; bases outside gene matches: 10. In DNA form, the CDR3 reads TGTGCCAGCAGCCCAAATCAGGGACTAGCGGGTTCGAACACCGGGGAGCTGTTTTTT. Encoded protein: CASSPNQGLAGSNTGELFF. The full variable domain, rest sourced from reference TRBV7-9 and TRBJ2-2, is DTGVSQNPRHKITKRGQNVTFRCDPISEHNRLYWYRQTLGQGPEFLTYFQNEAQLEKSRLLSDRFSAERPKGSFSTLEIQRTEQGDSAMYLCASSPNQGLAGSNTGELFFGEGSRLTVL.

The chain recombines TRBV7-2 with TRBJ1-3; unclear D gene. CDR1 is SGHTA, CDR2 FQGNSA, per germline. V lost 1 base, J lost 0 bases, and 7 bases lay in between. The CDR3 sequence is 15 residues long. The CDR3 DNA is TGTGCCAGCAGCTTAGGACCGCTCTCTGGAAACACCATATATTTT. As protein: CASSLGPLSGNTIYF.

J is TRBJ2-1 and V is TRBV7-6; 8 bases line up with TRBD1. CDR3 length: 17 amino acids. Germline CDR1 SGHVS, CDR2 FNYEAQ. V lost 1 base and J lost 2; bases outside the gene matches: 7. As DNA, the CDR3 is TGTGCCAGCAGCTTAGTCGGACAGGGACGCCCCTACAATGAGCAGTTCTTC. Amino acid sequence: CASSLVGQGRPYNEQFF.

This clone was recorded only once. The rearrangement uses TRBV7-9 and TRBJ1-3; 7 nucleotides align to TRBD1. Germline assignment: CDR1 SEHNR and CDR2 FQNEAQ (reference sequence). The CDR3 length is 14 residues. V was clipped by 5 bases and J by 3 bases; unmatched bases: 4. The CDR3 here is CASSLTGDGNTIYF. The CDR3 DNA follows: TGTGCCAGCAGCCTCACAGGGGATGGAAACACCATATATTTT. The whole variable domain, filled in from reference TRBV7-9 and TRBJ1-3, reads DTGVSQNPRHKITKRGQNVTFRCDPISEHNRLYWYRQTLGQGPEFLTYFQNEAQLEKSRLLSDRFSAERPKGSFSTLEIQRTEQGDSAMYLCASSLTGDGNTIYFGEGSWLTVV.

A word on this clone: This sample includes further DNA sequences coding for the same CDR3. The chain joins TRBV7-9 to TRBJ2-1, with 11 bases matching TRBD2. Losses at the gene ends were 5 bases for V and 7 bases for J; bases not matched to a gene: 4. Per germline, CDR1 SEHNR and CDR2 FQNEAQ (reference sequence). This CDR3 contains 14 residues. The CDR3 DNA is TGTGCCAGCAGCCCTCCTAGCGGGAGGAATGAGCAGTTCTTC. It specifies CASSPPSGRNEQFF.

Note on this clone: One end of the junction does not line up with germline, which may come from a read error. In DNA, the CDR3 is TGTGCCAGCACTTTAATTGGGACTATGAAACATGAGCAGTTCTTC. The encoded protein is CASTLIGTMKHEQFF. The genes are TRBV27 and TRBJ2-1; 7 bases are shared with TRBD2. CDR1 is MNHEY and CDR2 is SMNVEV in the germline V gene (reference sequence). CDR3 size: 15 residues.

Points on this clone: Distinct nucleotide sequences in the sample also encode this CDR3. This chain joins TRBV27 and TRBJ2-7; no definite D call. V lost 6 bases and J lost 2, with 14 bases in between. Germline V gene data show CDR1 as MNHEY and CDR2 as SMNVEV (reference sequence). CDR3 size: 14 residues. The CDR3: CASSLIGSAYEQYF. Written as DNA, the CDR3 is TGTGCCAGCAGCCTGATAGGTTCTGCCTACGAGCAGTACTTC.

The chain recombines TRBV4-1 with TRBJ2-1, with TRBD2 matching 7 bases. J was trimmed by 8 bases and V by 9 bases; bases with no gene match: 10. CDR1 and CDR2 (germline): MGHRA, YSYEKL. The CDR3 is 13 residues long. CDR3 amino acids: CASRRASGYEQFF. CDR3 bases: TGCGCCAGTCGCCGGGCTAGCGGTTATGAGCAGTTCTTC.

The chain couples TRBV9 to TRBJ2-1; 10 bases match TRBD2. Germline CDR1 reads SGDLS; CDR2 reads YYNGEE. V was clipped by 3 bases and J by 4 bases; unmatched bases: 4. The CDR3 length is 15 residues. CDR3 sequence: CASSGGLALYNEQFF. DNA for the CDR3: TGTGCCAGCAGCGGGGGACTAGCGCTATACAATGAGCAGTTCTTC.

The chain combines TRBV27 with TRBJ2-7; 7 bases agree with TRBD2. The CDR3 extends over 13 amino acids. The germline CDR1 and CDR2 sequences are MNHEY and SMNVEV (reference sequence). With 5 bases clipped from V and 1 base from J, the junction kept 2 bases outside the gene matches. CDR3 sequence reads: CASSNSGSYEQYF. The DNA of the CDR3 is TGTGCCAGCAGTAATAGCGGGTCCTACGAGCAGTACTTC.

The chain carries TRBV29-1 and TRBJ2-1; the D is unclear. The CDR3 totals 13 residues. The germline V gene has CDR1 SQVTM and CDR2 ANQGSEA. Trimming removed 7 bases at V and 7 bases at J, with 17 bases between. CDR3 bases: TGCAGCGGGTTGAGGTCGACGTCGAATGAGCAGTTCTTC. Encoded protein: CSGLRSTSNEQFF.

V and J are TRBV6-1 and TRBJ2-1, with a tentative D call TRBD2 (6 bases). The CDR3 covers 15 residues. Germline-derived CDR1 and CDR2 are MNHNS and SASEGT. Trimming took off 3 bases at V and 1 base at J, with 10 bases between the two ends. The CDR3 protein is CASSETGESYNEQFF. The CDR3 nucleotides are TGTGCCAGCAGTGAGACGGGGGAGTCCTACAATGAGCAGTTCTTC.

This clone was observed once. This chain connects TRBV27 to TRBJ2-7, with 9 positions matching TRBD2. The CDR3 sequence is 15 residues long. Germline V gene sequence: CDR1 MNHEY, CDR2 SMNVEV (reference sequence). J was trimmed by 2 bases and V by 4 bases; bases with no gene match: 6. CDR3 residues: CASSWLAGPTYEQYF. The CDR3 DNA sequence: TGTGCCAGCAGTTGGCTAGCGGGGCCTACCTACGAGCAGTACTTC.

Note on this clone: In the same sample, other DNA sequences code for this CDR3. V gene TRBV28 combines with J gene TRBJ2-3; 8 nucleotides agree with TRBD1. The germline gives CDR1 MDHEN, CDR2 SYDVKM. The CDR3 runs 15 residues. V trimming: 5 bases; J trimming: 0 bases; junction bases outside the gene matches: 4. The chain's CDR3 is CASSLGTGSTDTQYF. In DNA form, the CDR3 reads TGTGCCAGCAGTCTGGGGACAGGTAGCACAGATACGCAGTATTTT.